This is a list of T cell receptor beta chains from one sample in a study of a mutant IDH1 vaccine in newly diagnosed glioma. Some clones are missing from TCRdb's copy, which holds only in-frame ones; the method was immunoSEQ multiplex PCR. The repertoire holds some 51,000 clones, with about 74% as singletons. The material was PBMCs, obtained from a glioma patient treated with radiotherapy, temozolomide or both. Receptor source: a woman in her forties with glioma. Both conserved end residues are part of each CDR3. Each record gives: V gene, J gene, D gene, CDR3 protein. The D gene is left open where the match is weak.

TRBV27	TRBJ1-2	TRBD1	CASSLNRGTGGYTF
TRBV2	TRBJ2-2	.	CASGHPGELFF
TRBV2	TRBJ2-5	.	CASTETGVQETQYF
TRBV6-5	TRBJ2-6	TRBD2	CASRGGFSGANVLTF
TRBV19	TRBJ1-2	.	CASSIRRGFGYTF
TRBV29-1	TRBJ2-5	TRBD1	CSVNTGVVETQYF
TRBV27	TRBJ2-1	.	CASSPKTGADNEQFF
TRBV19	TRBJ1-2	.	CASSETYYGYTF
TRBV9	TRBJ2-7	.	CASSVRGGSPNEQYF
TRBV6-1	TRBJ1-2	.	CASTLDRYGYTF
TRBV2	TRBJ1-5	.	CASSHGGNQPQHF
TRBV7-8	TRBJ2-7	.	CASSLMFGAYEQYF
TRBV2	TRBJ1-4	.	CASSEQGWEKLFF
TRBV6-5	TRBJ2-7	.	CASSYRGRGYEQYF
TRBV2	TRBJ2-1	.	CASTKSGSRGEQFF
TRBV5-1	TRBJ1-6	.	CASSSGQIAFYNSPLHF
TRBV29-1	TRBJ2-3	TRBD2	CSVALSGTTDTQYF
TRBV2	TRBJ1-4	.	CASTVEWNEKLFF
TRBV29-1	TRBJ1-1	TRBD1	CSAGGRQGAFF
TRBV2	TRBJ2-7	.	CASRGSSYEQYF
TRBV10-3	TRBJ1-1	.	CAISVPPQSGNTEAFF
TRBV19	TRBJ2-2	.	CASSKGLVTGELFF
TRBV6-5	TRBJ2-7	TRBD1	CATRGLHEQYF
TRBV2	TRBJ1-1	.	CASRAGNTEAFF
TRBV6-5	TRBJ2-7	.	CASSYRSLDYEQYF
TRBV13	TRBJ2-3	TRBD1	CASSLPGQGADTQYF
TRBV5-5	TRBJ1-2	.	CASSGGQDVYYGYTF